One sample yielded the 28 T cell receptor beta chains listed below, sequenced in a study of T cell responses to AZD1222 COVID-19 vaccine (dated by TCRdb to the early 2020s). The time point tag for this specimen amounts to: about 28 days (+/-7) after the second vaccine dose. The library was generated by the immunoSEQ multiplex PCR assay. TCRdb took this table from immuneACCESS and kept in-frame rearrangements with V and J called. Such tables lack part of the clones; where checked against another copy, unresolved V genes explain under half of the gap, and the rest is unexplained. The sample table contains over 140,000 clones; only one count was recorded for 80% to 95% of them. The ten top clones hold about 3.8% of the sample. This specimen was peripheral blood, taken 28 days after the second AZD1222 dose. Receptors were obtained from an adult who received the AZD1222 COVID-19 vaccine.

As for this clone: At one end the junction does not follow the germline gene, possibly because of a read error. At the DNA level, this CDR3 is encoded by other sequences in the same sample as well. This chain joins TRBV3-1 (or the pseudogene TRBV3-2) and TRBJ1-5; 8 bases match TRBD1. CDR1 LGHDT and CDR2 YNNKEL come from the germline V gene (reference sequence). This CDR3 is built from 14 residues. CDR3 region: CASSRGQGWWPQHF. CDR3 bases: TGCGCCAGCAGCCGCGGACAGGGTTGGTGGCCCCAGCATTTT.

The chain couples TRBV5-1 to TRBJ1-1, with a possible D match to TRBD1 (5 bases). The CDR3 is 12 residues long. Trimming pared 5 bases from V and 5 bases from J, leaving 10 bases between. Germline-derived CDR1 and CDR2 are SGHRS and YFSETQ. CDR3 in DNA: TGCGCCAGCAGTCCAGGGCGGACTGAAGCTTTCTTT. Translating gives CASSPGRTEAFF.

The V and J genes are TRBV5-1 and TRBJ2-3; 11 positions match TRBD2. There are 16 residues in the CDR3. The germline gives CDR1 SGHRS, CDR2 YFSETQ. After removal of 4 bases from V and 2 bases from J, the junction contained 6 bases not matched to a gene. The CDR3 spells CASSGTSGAYTDTQYF. The CDR3 DNA reads as TGCGCCAGCAGCGGGACTAGCGGCGCCTACACAGATACGCAGTATTTT.

The chain recombines TRBV14 with TRBJ1-2; D is perhaps TRBD1 (5 bases). The CDR3 spans 14 residues. V lost 4 bases and J lost 0, with 9 bases in between. CDR1 is SGHDN, CDR2 FVKESK, per germline. The CDR3 DNA sequence: TGTGCCAGCAGCCCCGGGACCTCTAACTATGGCTACACCTTC. Translating gives CASSPGTSNYGYTF.

The rearrangement joins TRBV19 to TRBJ2-1, with D possibly matching TRBD2 (5 bases). CDR3 size: 15 residues. Germline V CDR1 and CDR2: LNHDA, SQIVND (reference sequence). Trimming left V 6 bases short and J 2 bases short, with 14 bases between. The CDR3: CASRLEDFAYNEQFF. The DNA of the CDR3 is TGTGCCAGTAGGTTGGAGGACTTCGCCTACAATGAGCAGTTCTTC. Full variable domain (remainder filled in from reference TRBV19 and TRBJ2-1): DGGITQSPKYLFRKEGQNVTLSCEQNLNHDAMYWYRQDPGQGLRLIYYSQIVNDFQKGDIAEGYSVSREKKESFPLTVTSAQKNPTAFYLCASRLEDFAYNEQFFGPGTRLTVL.

The chain links TRBV10-3 to TRBJ1-3; D not resolved. Germline CDR1 and CDR2: ENHRY and SYGVKD. The CDR3 is made up of 16 amino acids. Between the trimmed V and J ends, which lost 0 bases and 0 bases, there was a span of 9 bases. The CDR3 region has the DNA TGTGCCATCAGTGAGTCATTGAGCGGCTCTGGAAACACCATATATTTT. As protein: CAISESLSGSGNTIYF.

The chain recombines TRBV4-2 with TRBJ2-7, with D hard to call. Between the trimmed V and J ends, which lost 0 bases and 3 bases, there was a span of 15 bases. This CDR3 contains 16 residues. CDR1 is LGHNA and CDR2 is YNFKEQ in the germline V gene. In DNA, the CDR3 is TGTGCCAGCAGCCAAGAGGCATTAGCCCATCTCTACGAGCAGTACTTC. Protein product: CASSQEALAHLYEQYF.

A single count supports this clone. V gene TRBV6-5 combines with J gene TRBJ1-3; a weak D match, TRBD1 (6 bases). This CDR3 has 14 amino acids. Trimming cost V 5 bases and J 4 bases, with 12 bases left between them. Per the germline V gene, CDR1 is MNHEY and CDR2 is SVGAGI. The DNA for the CDR3 is TGTGCCAGCAGTCCCGGGAGGGGGGGAAACACCATATATTTT. Residues: CASSPGRGGNTIYF.

The chain recombines TRBV7-2 with TRBJ1-2; D is unresolved. CDR3 length equals 14 residues. V lost 1 base to trimming and J lost 8 bases, with 14 bases between them. Germline loops: CDR1 SGHTA, CDR2 FQGNSA. The CDR3 region is CASSLDSTGVGYTF. In nucleotides, the CDR3 is TGTGCCAGCAGCTTAGACTCGACGGGTGTAGGCTACACCTTC.

This chain uses TRBV7-8 with TRBJ1-5; D is ambiguous. With 3 bases removed from V and 6 bases from J, the gap between germline ends came to 15 bases. The CDR3 sequence is 15 residues long. CDR1 is SGHVS, CDR2 FQNEAQ, per germline. The CDR3 nucleotides read TGTGCCAGCAGCTTCCAACTCGGGCATGGTCAGCCCCAGCATTTT. Translating it yields CASSFQLGHGQPQHF.

This chain links TRBV27 with TRBJ1-2, with 9 bases identical to TRBD1. V shed 5 bases and J 2 bases; nucleotides not matched to a gene: 6. The CDR3 length is 15 residues. The germline V gene encodes CDR1 MNHEY and CDR2 SMNVEV (reference sequence). CDR3 DNA sequence: TGTGCCAGCAGTGGCTCGGGACAGGGCAACTATGGCTACACCTTC. Translating gives CASSGSGQGNYGYTF.

The chain joins TRBV2 to TRBJ1-3, with TRBD1 matching over 9 bases. Unmatched junction bases numbered 4, after V lost 3 bases and J lost 1 base. This CDR3 is built from 16 residues. Germline V gives CDR1 SNHLY, CDR2 FYNNEI. CDR3 protein: CASSEWTGASGNTIYF. Here the CDR3 DNA reads TGTGCCAGCAGTGAGTGGACAGGGGCTTCTGGAAACACCATATATTTT. The full variable domain, rest sourced from reference TRBV2 and TRBJ1-3, is EPEVTQTPSHQVTQMGQEVILRCVPISNHLYFYWYRQILGQKVEFLVSFYNNEISEKSEIFDDQFSVERPDGSNFTLKIRSTKLEDSAMYFCASSEWTGASGNTIYFGEGSWLTVV.

The gene calls are TRBV15 and TRBJ2-7; TRBD2 agrees at 8 bases. Germline assignment: CDR1 LNHNV and CDR2 YYDKDF (reference sequence). This CDR3 comprises 15 residues. V shed 0 bases, J shed 7 bases, and the junction held 8 bases outside the gene matches. The CDR3 here is CATSRDTGGPGEQYF. The CDR3 nucleotides read TGTGCCACCAGCAGAGATACGGGAGGGCCGGGGGAGCAGTACTTC.

The chain couples TRBV2 to TRBJ1-1; perhaps TRBD1 as D (6 bases). CDR1 SNHLY and CDR2 FYNNEI come from the germline V gene. Trimming shortened V by 6 bases and J by 2 bases, and 16 bases separated the two germline ends. The CDR3 is 15 residues long. The DNA for the CDR3 is TGTGCCAGCAGCCCTACCCGGACAGACAACACTGAAGCTTTCTTT. Its protein is CASSPTRTDNTEAFF.

The chain uses TRBV5-1 and TRBJ2-2, with D perhaps TRBD2 (6 bases). The CDR3 length is 14 residues. The germline CDR1 and CDR2 sequences are SGHRS and YFSETQ. Trimming took 4 bases from V and 6 from J, leaving 13 bases between them. CDR3 sequence reads: CASSAGPGAGELFF. As DNA, the CDR3 is TGCGCCAGCAGCGCGGGACCTGGGGCCGGGGAGCTGTTTTTT.

This clone was counted a single time. The rearrangement uses TRBV20-1 and TRBJ2-1; D call uncertain. V was shortened by 5 bases and J by 8 bases, with 7 bases between the two germline ends. This CDR3 has 10 amino acids. The germline CDR1 and CDR2 sequences are DFQATT and SNEGSKA (reference sequence). The CDR3 spells CSARLDEQFF. Here the CDR3 DNA reads TGCAGTGCTCGACTCGATGAGCAGTTCTTC.

The gene calls are TRBV19 and TRBJ1-2; D ambiguous. Trimming cost V 5 bases and J 5 bases, with 18 bases left between them. The CDR3 is 15 residues long. Germline assignment: CDR1 LNHDA and CDR2 SQIVND (reference sequence). In DNA, the CDR3 is TGTGCCAGTAGTTCCTCCGGGAGGTTCAGTTATGGCTACACCTTC. It codes for CASSSSGRFSYGYTF. Using reference TRBV19 and TRBJ1-2 for the parts outside the CDR3, the full variable domain is DGGITQSPKYLFRKEGQNVTLSCEQNLNHDAMYWYRQDPGQGLRLIYYSQIVNDFQKGDIAEGYSVSREKKESFPLTVTSAQKNPTAFYLCASSSSGRFSYGYTFGSGTRLTVV.

With regard to this clone: One junction end does not reproduce the germline sequence, and a read error may be involved. The genes are TRBV12-3 or TRBV12-4 and TRBJ1-1, with D tentatively TRBD1 (5 bases). This CDR3 contains 12 residues. The CDR3 bases are TGTGCCAGCAGTTTAGGGGGGTCTGACGCTTTCTTT. This codes for CASSLGGSDAFF.

The chain combines TRBV11-2 with TRBJ1-1; 7 bases fit TRBD1. This CDR3 contains 14 residues. Germline V lookup: CDR1 SGHAT, CDR2 FQNNGV. V dropped 5 bases and J dropped 1; count of bases not matched to a gene: 4. The CDR3, as DNA: TGTGCCAGCAGCCGACAGGGCTGGAACACTGAAGCTTTCTTT. Translated: CASSRQGWNTEAFF. Based on the CDR3 plus reference TRBV11-2 and TRBJ1-1, the full variable domain is EAGVAQSPRYKIIEKRQSVAFWCNPISGHATLYWYQQILGQGPKLLIQFQNNGVVDDSQLPKDRFSAERLKGVDSTLKIQPAKLEDSAVYLCASSRQGWNTEAFFGQGTRLTVV.

The chain employs TRBV3-1 (or the pseudogene TRBV3-2) and TRBJ2-6; 10 bases agree with TRBD2. The CDR3 loop spans 17 amino acids. Germline CDR1 LGHDT, CDR2 YNNKEL (reference sequence). Trimming cost V 4 bases and J 0 bases; bases outside gene matches: 3. CDR3 nucleotides: TGTGCCAGCAGCCTAGCGGGAGGAGTCTCTGGGGCCAACGTCCTGACTTTC. This sequence encodes CASSLAGGVSGANVLTF.

There are a few counts of this clone. The V gene is TRBV3-1 (or the pseudogene TRBV3-2), the J gene TRBJ1-4; no definite D call. Germline CDR1 LGHDT, CDR2 YNNKEL (reference sequence). CDR3 length: 12 amino acids. Trimming shortened V by 2 bases and J by 10 bases, and 8 bases separated the two germline ends. The CDR3 nucleotides read TGTGCCAGCAGCCAATCGGGAGTAAAACTGTTTTTT. Translating it yields CASSQSGVKLFF.

The chain is built from TRBV18 and TRBJ2-1; 11 bases map to TRBD2. Germline lookup yields CDR1 KGHSH and CDR2 LQKENI. V lost 3 bases and J lost 1; bases outside the gene matches: 8. This CDR3 spans 18 amino acids. The CDR3 loop reads CASSPPLAGGRSYNEQFF. The DNA of the CDR3 is TGTGCCAGCTCACCCCCCCTAGCGGGAGGCCGGTCCTACAATGAGCAGTTCTTC.

In its sample, this clone is medium-sized. The rearrangement links TRBV24-1 to TRBJ1-2; D call uncertain. The V end lost 2 bases, the J end lost 6 bases, and 9 bases lay between the germline ends. CDR1 KGHDR and CDR2 SFDVKD come from the germline V gene. This CDR3 is 13 amino acids long. CDR3 sequence reads: CATSDSLSDGYTF. The CDR3 DNA reads TGTGCCACCAGTGATTCTCTATCGGATGGCTACACCTTC.

The chain has TRBV5-6 and TRBJ1-4, with 7 bases lining up with TRBD1. This CDR3 is built from 14 residues. CDR1 and CDR2 (germline): SGHDT, YYEEEE. Trimming cost V 4 bases and J 7 bases; bases outside gene matches: 7. This CDR3 reads CASSASDRVEKLFF. CDR3 coding DNA: TGTGCCAGCAGCGCATCCGACAGGGTTGAAAAACTGTTTTTT.

Concerning this clone: The germline gene is not matched at one end of the junction; a read error may be the cause. The rearrangement links TRBV7-3 to TRBJ2-3; D perhaps matches TRBD1 (6 bases). CDR1 and CDR2 from the germline V gene are SGHTA and FQGTGA. This CDR3 region has 15 residues. Here the CDR3 reads CASSITNRVGDTQYF. The CDR3, as DNA: TGTGCCAGCAGCATAACCAACAGGGTCGGGGATACGCAGTATTTT.

This CDR3 reads CASSQGLAGGGEQYF. In nucleotides, the CDR3 is TGCGCCAGCAGCCAAGGACTAGCGGGAGGAGGAGAGCAGTACTTC. The chain recombines TRBV4-1 with TRBJ2-7; TRBD2 matches at 13 bases. The V and J ends lost 1 base and 7 bases, in that order; junction bases with no gene match: 4. This CDR3 spans 15 amino acids. The germline V gene has CDR1 MGHRA and CDR2 YSYEKL.

The rearrangement links TRBV6-2 or TRBV6-3 to TRBJ2-2, with 13 bases fitting TRBD2. The CDR3 sequence is 18 residues long. V was clipped by 2 bases and J by 7 bases; unmatched bases: 10. The germline CDR1 and CDR2 sequences are MNHEY and SVGEGT. In DNA form, the CDR3 reads TGTGCCAGCAGTTACGGAGGGACTAGCGGGATGAACGGCGGGGAGCTGTTTTTT. This translates into CASSYGGTSGMNGGELFF.

The genes are TRBV6-4 and TRBJ1-1, with D uncertain. In germline, CDR1 is MRHNA, CDR2 SNTAGT. V lost 0 bases to trimming and J lost 4 bases, with 18 bases between them. The CDR3 is made up of 17 amino acids. The CDR3 coding sequence is TGTGCCAGCAGTGACTCAGAAAACGGCCTGCCGGGCACTGAAGCTTTCTTT. As protein: CASSDSENGLPGTEAFF.